A single T cell receptor beta chain is shown here with its context. The data originate from a study of cytomegalovirus exposure and HLA in healthy donors. The primer mix had 60 Vbeta and 13 Jbeta primers. Some clones are missing from TCRdb's copy, which holds only in-frame ones; the method was immunoSEQ multiplex PCR. The sample has 70,000 or so clones. Deletions cut 6 bases from V and 7 bases from J, with 21 bases between. The CDR3 loop spans 16 amino acids. Germline assignment: CDR1 MDHEN and CDR2 SYDVKM. The sequence was collected from a man aged 35 to 55 in good health and CMV-seronegative. The sample was PBMCs. The rearrangement joins TRBV28 to TRBJ2-2, with no clear D. The CDR3 here is CASSPISQLWNGELFF. The CDR3 region has the DNA TGTGCCAGCAGCCCTATATCACAGCTGTGGAACGGGGAGCTGTTTTTT.